A selection of T cell receptor beta chains follows, all from one sample in a study of T cell changes during pregnancy in multiple sclerosis. This table comes from immunoSEQ multiplex PCR, and its TCRdb copy is limited to in-frame clones, with some not included. The sample lists roughly 74,000 clones; roughly nine tenths were seen once. Sequences were derived from peripheral blood, sampled before pregnancy. The receptors were gathered from a female donor with multiple sclerosis, enrolled in a pregnancy study. The CDR3 runs from the conserved cysteine through the conserved F or W.

j_call	v_call	cdr3_aa
TRBJ2-2	TRBV7-6	CASSGSGGTGELFF
TRBJ2-7	TRBV7-2	CASSRGTSGYEQYF
TRBJ1-2	TRBV18	CASSPSGGSGGYTF
TRBJ2-4	TRBV5-6	CASSQSPGTGLAKNIQYF
TRBJ1-3	TRBV7-9	CASSLTTGGDTPYF
TRBJ2-5	TRBV30	CAWSVGSIKETQYF
TRBJ2-3	TRBV6-5	CASRRGGPTDTQYF
TRBJ1-2	TRBV9	CASSVDPGGYGYTF
TRBJ1-1	TRBV25-1	CASTRDGSTEAFF
TRBJ1-5	TRBV2	CASGRSNNQPQHF
TRBJ2-1	TRBV19	CASSTGARDEQFF
TRBJ2-7	TRBV18	CASSPGGAGSRYEQYF
TRBJ2-2	TRBV18	CASSPPGTSGPGELFF
TRBJ1-2	TRBV27	CASSGWTGSPDGYTF
TRBJ2-1	TRBV9	CASSVGGLGWEGSQNEQFF
TRBJ1-2	TRBV5-1	CASHIIPGTGEIYGYTF
TRBJ1-2	TRBV5-6	CASSTHSTTPLGYTF
TRBJ2-5	TRBV2	CASSEAREVQETQYF
TRBJ2-2	TRBV9	CASSRKEGGLAAGELFF
TRBJ2-7	TRBV5-1	CASSLRLLDRASYEQYF
TRBJ2-3	TRBV4-1	CASSQDVHRGDTDTQYF
TRBJ1-2	TRBV6-5	CASSYVLRDRKHGYTF
TRBJ1-2	TRBV30	CAWTSGGGLYGYTF
TRBJ2-7	TRBV18	CASSLEDRPYEQYF
TRBJ2-4	TRBV7-9	CASSRSGDKNIQYF
TRBJ2-3	TRBV9	CASSAGSGDTQYF
TRBJ2-7	TRBV18	CASSPSGTGVGKQYF
TRBJ2-2	TRBV7-6	CASSLGLAGYTGELFF
TRBJ1-2	TRBV6-5	CASTNSGYGYTF
TRBJ1-2	TRBV7-8	CASSFREVYGYTF
TRBJ1-2	TRBV2	CASSTSPPTF
TRBJ2-1	TRBV5-1	CASSQGQDYNEQFF
TRBJ2-5	TRBV25-1	CASSPIDRVGQETQYF
TRBJ2-1	TRBV7-2	CASSPSGGWNEQFF
TRBJ2-7	TRBV30	CAWSRQAPVYEQYF
TRBJ1-2	TRBV6-1	CASSEAGQGDGYTF
TRBJ1-2	TRBV2	CASSETQALANYGYTF
TRBJ2-7	TRBV29-1	CSALQGSYEQYF
TRBJ1-5	TRBV28	CASHRDTGIYSNQPQHF
TRBJ1-2	TRBV4-2	CASSQDRSQPGYTF
TRBJ1-4	TRBV28	CASSESGGLNEKLFF
TRBJ2-7	TRBV11-3	CASSAGTSGVGEQYF
TRBJ1-5	TRBV6-1	CASSEESRGYSNQPQHF
TRBJ1-1	TRBV7-2	CASSRQGYITEAFF
TRBJ2-5	TRBV27	CASSFFRRGEKETQYF
TRBJ1-4	TRBV6-1	CASSGWTGVAEKLFF
TRBJ2-7	TRBV11-2	CASSPRGLVLLYEQYF
TRBJ2-3	TRBV6-5	CASSYGAGGPLYTQYF
TRBJ2-5	TRBV19	CASSSPGLAGGLPKTQYF
TRBJ2-5	TRBV19	CASSKRTGSLRETQYF
TRBJ1-3	TRBV7-6	CASSSPDRGNTIYF
TRBJ1-1	TRBV19	CASSKPGLNTEAFF
TRBJ1-2	TRBV5-4	CASSLAQGQGYGYTF
TRBJ1-5	TRBV19	CASSLQSNQPQHF
TRBJ1-5	TRBV6-5	CASSPLQGQPQHF
TRBJ2-2	TRBV5-8	CASSLYGTSRNTGELFF
TRBJ2-5	TRBV5-1	CASSLQGRETQYF
TRBJ1-3	TRBV6-1	CASSDRAINTIYF
TRBJ1-1	TRBV7-9	CASSLRRGWNTEAFF
TRBJ1-4	TRBV30	CAWSLGQTRDRNF